This T cell receptor beta chain was sequenced for a study of shared clonotypes between healthy human individuals. About this clone itself: Its antigen is undetermined.

Study conclusions and caveats: The genetic and exposure-history diversity represented was limited by few donors.

Only in-frame clones appear in the TCRdb table, and some are missing; sequencing was by immunoSEQ multiplex PCR. The sample shows approximately 620,000 clones, more than 95% of them seen only once. The trim removed 1 base at V and 4 bases at J, leaving 9 bases unmatched. The CDR3 runs 16 residues. Germline loops: CDR1 SGHNT, CDR2 YYREEE (reference sequence). This chain joins TRBV5-4 and TRBJ2-5; 8 bases match TRBD2. The source of this sequence is a woman between 25 and 40 years old in good health. What was sequenced was naive CD4+ T cells sorted from blood. Subset described: CD45RA+ positively selected. The DNA of the CDR3 is TGTGCCAGCAGCTTGACCGGGACTAGTAATAGAGAGACCCAGTACTTC. Residues: CASSLTGTSNRETQYF.